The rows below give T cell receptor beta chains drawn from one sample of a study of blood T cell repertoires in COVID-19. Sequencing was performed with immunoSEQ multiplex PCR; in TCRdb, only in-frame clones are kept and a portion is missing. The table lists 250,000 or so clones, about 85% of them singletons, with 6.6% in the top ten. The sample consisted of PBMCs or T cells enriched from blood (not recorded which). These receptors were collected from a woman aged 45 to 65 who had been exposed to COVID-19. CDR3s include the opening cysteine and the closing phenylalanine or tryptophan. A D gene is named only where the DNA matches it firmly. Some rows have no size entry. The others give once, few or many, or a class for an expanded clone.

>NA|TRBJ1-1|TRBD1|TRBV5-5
CASSFRGTENTEAFF
TGTGCCAGCAGCTTCCGAGGGACAGAGAACACTGAAGCTTTCTTT
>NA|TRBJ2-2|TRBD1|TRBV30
CAWSGTGAGELFF
TGTGCCTGGAGTGGGACAGGGGCCGGGGAGCTGTTTTTT
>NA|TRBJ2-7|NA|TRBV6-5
CASTTGGAYEQYF
TGTGCCAGCACCACCGGAGGGGCCTACGAGCAGTACTTC
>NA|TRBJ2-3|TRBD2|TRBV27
CASSPRPASGGWNTQYF
TGTGCCAGCAGTCCTCGCCCGGCTAGCGGGGGATGGAATACGCAGTATTTT
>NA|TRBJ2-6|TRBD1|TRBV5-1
CASTRDRVSGANVLTF
TGCGCCAGCACCCGGGACAGAGTTTCTGGGGCCAACGTCCTGACTTTC
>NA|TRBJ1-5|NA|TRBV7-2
CASSPHGQNQPQHF
TGTGCCAGCAGCCCTCACGGACAGAATCAGCCCCAGCATTTT
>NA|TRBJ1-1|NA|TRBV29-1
CSVALFGRRTEAFF
TGCAGCGTTGCCCTGTTCGGCAGGCGCACTGAAGCTTTCTTT
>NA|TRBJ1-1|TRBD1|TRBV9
CASSVAPGGTEAFF
TGTGCCAGCAGCGTAGCTCCAGGGGGAACTGAAGCTTTCTTT
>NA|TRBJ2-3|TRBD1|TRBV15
CATSRGQLITDTQYF
TGTGCCACCAGCAGGGGACAGCTCATCACAGATACGCAGTATTTT
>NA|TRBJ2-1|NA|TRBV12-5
CASGWTANNEQFF
TGTGCTAGTGGTTGGACAGCCAACAATGAGCAGTTCTTC
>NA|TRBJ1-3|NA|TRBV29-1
CSVGSDSSGNTIYF
TGCAGCGTTGGATCCGACAGCTCTGGAAACACCATATATTTT
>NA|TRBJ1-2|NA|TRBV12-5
CASGFPSGPHYGYTF
TGTGCTAGTGGTTTTCCTTCAGGCCCCCACTATGGCTACACCTTC
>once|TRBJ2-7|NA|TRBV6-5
CASRAPLYEQYF
TGTGCCAGCAGGGCCCCCCTCTACGAGCAGTACTTC
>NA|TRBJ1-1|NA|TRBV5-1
CASSGGRPTEAFF
TGCGCCAGCAGCGGGGGCCGGCCCACTGAAGCTTTCTTT
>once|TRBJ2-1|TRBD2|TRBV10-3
CAIRRGGEGNEQFF
TGTGCCATCAGGCGCGGGGGAGAGGGGAATGAGCAGTTCTTC
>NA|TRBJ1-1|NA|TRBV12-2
CASRQVEGLRTTEAFF
TGTGCAAGTCGCCAGGTGGAAGGCCTTAGAACGACTGAAGCTTTCTTT
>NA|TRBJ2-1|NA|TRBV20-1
CSARPYNEQFF
TGCAGTGCTAGACCTTACAATGAGCAGTTCTTC
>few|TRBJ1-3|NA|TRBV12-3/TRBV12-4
CASTPSSGNTIYF
TGTGCCAGCACCCCCAGCTCTGGAAACACCATATATTTT
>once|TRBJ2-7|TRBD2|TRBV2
CASSPSDSGGYEQYF
TGTGCCAGCAGCCCAAGCGATAGCGGGGGGTACGAGCAGTACTTC
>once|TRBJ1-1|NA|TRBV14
CASSQEGLTEAFF
TGTGCCAGCAGCCAAGAGGGGCTCACTGAAGCTTTCTTT
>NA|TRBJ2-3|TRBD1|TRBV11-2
CASSSRDRNPDTQYF
TGTGCCAGCAGCAGCCGGGACAGAAACCCAGATACGCAGTATTTT
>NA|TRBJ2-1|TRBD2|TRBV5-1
CASYLTSGGYNEQFF
TGCGCCAGCTATCTTACTAGCGGGGGATACAATGAGCAGTTCTTC
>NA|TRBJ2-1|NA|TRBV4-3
CASSLGLSAGDEQFF
TGCGCCAGCAGCCTAGGACTTTCGGCCGGTGATGAGCAGTTCTTC
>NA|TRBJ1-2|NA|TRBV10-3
CAISESPRGYTF
TGTGCCATCAGTGAATCTCCGCGTGGCTACACCTTC
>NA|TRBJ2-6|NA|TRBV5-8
CASSLALGHAGANVLTF
TGTGCCAGCAGCTTGGCCTTGGGACACGCTGGGGCCAACGTCCTGACTTTC
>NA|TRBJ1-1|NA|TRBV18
CASSTGWNTEAFF
TGTGCCAGTTCGACAGGATGGAACACTGAAGCTTTCTTT
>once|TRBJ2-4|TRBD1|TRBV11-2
CASSWDRGNIQYF
TGTGCCAGCAGCTGGGACAGGGGAAACATTCAGTACTTC
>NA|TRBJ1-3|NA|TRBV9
CASSVGRVSGNTIYF
TGTGCCAGCAGCGTTGGCCGGGTCTCTGGAAACACCATATATTTT
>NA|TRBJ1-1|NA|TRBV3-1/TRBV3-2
CASSQAAPGVNTEAFF
TGTGCCAGCAGCCAGGCCGCCCCAGGGGTAAACACTGAAGCTTTCTTT
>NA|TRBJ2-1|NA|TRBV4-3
CASSQDDSSYNEQFF
TGCGCCAGCAGCCAAGATGATAGCTCTTACAATGAGCAGTTCTTC
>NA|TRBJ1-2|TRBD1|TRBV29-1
CSVIPLGTGYGYTF
TGCAGCGTGATACCCCTGGGGACAGGGTATGGCTACACCTTC
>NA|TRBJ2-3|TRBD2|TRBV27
CASSYMGGGSTDTQYF
TGTGCCAGCAGTTACATGGGCGGGGGTAGCACAGATACGCAGTATTTT
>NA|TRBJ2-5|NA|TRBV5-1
CASSTKQETQYF
TGCGCCAGCAGCACTAAGCAAGAGACCCAGTACTTC
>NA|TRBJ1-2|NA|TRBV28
CASSLTGDYGYTF
TGTGCCAGCAGTTTAACGGGGGACTATGGCTACACCTTC
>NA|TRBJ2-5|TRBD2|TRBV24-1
CATSEGGGGETQYF
TGTGCCACCAGTGAGGGGGGGGGAGGGGAGACCCAGTACTTC
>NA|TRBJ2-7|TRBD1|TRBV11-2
CASSWTGTGHEQYF
TGTGCCAGCAGCTGGACAGGGACAGGCCACGAGCAGTACTTC
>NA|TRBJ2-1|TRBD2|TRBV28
CAITRGGSYNEQFF
TGTGCCATAACTCGGGGGGGCTCCTACAATGAGCAGTTCTTC